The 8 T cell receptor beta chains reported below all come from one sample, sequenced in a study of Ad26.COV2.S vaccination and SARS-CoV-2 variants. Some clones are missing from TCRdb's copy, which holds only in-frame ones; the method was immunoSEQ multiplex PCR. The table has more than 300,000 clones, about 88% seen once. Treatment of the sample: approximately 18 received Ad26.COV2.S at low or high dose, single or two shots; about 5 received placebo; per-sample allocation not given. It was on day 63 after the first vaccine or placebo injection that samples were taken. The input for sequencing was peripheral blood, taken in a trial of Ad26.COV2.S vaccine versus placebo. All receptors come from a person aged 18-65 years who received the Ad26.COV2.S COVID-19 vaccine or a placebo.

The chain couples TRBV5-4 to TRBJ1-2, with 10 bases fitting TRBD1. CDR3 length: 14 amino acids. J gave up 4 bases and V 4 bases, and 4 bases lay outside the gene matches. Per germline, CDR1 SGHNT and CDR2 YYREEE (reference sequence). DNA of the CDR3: TGTGCCAGCAGCCCGACAGGGGGCGGCTATGGCTACACCTTC. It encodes CASSPTGGGYGYTF. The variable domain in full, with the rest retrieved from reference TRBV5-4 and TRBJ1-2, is ETGVTQSPTHLIKTRGQQVTLRCSSQSGHNTVSWYQQALGQGPQFIFQYYREEENGRGNFPPRFSGLQFPNYSSELNVNALELDDSALYLCASSPTGGGYGYTFGSGTRLTVV.

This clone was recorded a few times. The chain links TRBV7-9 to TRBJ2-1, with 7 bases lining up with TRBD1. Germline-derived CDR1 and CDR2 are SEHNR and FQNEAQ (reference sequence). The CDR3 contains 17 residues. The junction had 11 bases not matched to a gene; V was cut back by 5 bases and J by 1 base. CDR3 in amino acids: CASSHRVGRGSYNEQFF. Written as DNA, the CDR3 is TGTGCCAGCAGCCATAGGGTAGGCAGGGGGTCCTACAATGAGCAGTTCTTC.

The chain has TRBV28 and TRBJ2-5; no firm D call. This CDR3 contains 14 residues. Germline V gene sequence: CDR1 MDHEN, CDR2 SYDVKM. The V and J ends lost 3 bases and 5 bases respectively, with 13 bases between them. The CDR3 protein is CASSFRALGETQYF. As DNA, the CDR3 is TGTGCCAGCAGTTTCCGGGCCCTGGGGGAGACCCAGTACTTC. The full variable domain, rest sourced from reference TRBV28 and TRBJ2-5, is DVKVTQSSRYLVKRTGEKVFLECVQDMDHENMFWYRQDPGLGLRLIYFSYDVKMKEKGDIPEGYSVSREKKERFSLILESASTNQTSMYLCASSFRALGETQYFGPGTRLLVL.

This CDR3 is CASSLGGGLHEQYF. Written as DNA, the CDR3 is TGTGCCAGCAGCTTAGGGGGCGGGCTCCACGAGCAGTACTTC. The chain carries TRBV11-2 and TRBJ2-7, with D perhaps given as TRBD1 or TRBD2 (5 bases each). The CDR3 runs to 14 residues. With 1 base removed from V and 5 bases from J, the gap between germline ends came to 12 bases. Germline loops: CDR1 SGHAT, CDR2 FQNNGV.

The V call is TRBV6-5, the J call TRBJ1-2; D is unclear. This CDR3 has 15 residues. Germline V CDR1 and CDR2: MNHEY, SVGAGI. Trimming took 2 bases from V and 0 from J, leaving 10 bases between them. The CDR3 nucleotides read TGTGCCAGCAGTTACGCCGGGAGTTCTAACTATGGCTACACCTTC. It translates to CASSYAGSSNYGYTF.

The CDR3 nucleotides read TGTGCCAGCAGCCCGGACCGGACAGGGAGTCCTGTTAATGAAAAACTGTTTTTT. This translates into CASSPDRTGSPVNEKLFF. The rearrangement uses TRBV9 and TRBJ1-4, with 8 bases matching TRBD1. This CDR3 has 18 amino acids. Unmatched junction bases numbered 15, after V lost 4 bases and J lost 4 bases. Germline assignment: CDR1 SGDLS and CDR2 YYNGEE.

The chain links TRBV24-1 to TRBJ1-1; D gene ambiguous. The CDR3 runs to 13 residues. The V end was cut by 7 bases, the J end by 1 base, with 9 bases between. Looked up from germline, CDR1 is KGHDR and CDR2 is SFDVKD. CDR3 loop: CATREGGNTEAFF. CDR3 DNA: TGTGCCACCAGAGAGGGAGGGAACACTGAAGCTTTCTTT.

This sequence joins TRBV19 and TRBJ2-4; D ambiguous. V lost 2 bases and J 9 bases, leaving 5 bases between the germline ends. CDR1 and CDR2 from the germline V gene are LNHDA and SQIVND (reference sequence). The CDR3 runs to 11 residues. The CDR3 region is CASSISGIQYF. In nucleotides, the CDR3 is TGTGCCAGTAGTATAAGTGGCATTCAGTACTTC.